This T cell receptor (beta chain) appears in the sequencing data of a study of shared clonotypes between healthy human individuals. Study background: Every donor yielded three CD4 naive, three CD4 memory, two CD8 naive and one CD8 memory plate.

V shed 6 bases, J shed 6 bases, and the junction held 17 bases outside the gene matches. The CDR3 consists of 18 residues. Per germline, CDR1 SGHVS and CDR2 FQNEAQ. Cells designated naive CD8 were CD45RO-negative and were positively selected for CCR7, with terminally differentiated effector memory CD45RA+ cells excluded. Donors, healthy HIV-negative adults, lacked recent acute infections or vaccinations. Using immunoSEQ multiplex PCR, the repertoire was profiled, and TCRdb retains in-frame clones only, with some absent. This sample has about 580,000 clones, with 98% found just once. The sample consisted of naive CD8+ T cells sorted from blood. This sequence was found in a man aged 30-40 years in good health. The V gene is TRBV7-8, the J gene TRBJ2-2; 9 nucleotides match TRBD2. The chain's CDR3 is CASRADSSRGRASGELFF. CDR3 DNA sequence: TGTGCCAGCAGAGCAGACAGCTCTCGCGGGAGGGCCTCCGGGGAGCTGTTTTTT.